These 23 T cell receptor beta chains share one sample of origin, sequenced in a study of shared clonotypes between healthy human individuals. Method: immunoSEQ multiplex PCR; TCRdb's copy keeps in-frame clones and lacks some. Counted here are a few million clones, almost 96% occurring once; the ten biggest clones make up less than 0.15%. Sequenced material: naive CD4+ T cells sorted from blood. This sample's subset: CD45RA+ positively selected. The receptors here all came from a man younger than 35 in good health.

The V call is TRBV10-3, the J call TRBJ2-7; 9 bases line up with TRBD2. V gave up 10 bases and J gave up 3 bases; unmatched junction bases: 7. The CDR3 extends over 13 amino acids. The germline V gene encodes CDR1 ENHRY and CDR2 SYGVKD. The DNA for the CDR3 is TGTGCCACCCTAGCGGGAATTAACTACGAGCAGTACTTC. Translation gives CATLAGINYEQYF.

DNA of the CDR3: TGTGCCAGCACCCCAGCTCAGTATTTT. It encodes CASTPAQYF. This sequence joins TRBV27 and TRBJ2-3; no clear D gene. Germline assignment: CDR1 MNHEY and CDR2 SMNVEV (reference sequence). The CDR3 runs to 9 residues. The V and J ends lost 7 bases and 12 bases respectively, with 8 bases between them.

Written as DNA, the CDR3 is TGTGCCAGCAGCCAAGATAAGCTAGCGGGGGGCTCCTACGAGCAGTACTTC. Amino acid sequence: CASSQDKLAGGSYEQYF. The chain recombines TRBV14 with TRBJ2-7; 11 nucleotides agree with TRBD2. V was pared by 0 bases and J by 0 bases, with 4 bases of the junction left unmatched. Germline V CDR1 and CDR2: SGHDN, FVKESK. There are 17 residues in the CDR3.

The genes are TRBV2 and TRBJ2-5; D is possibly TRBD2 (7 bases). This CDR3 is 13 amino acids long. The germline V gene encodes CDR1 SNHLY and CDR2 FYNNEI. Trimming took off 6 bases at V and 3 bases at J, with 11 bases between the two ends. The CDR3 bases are TGTGCCAGCAGGGGGGGGCGAAAAGAGACCCAGTACTTC. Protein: CASRGGRKETQYF.

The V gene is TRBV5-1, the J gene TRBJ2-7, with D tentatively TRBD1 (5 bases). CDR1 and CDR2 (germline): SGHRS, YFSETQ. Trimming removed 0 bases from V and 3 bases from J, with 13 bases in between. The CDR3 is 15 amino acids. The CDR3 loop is CASSLGQGPLYEQYF. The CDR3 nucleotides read TGCGCCAGCAGCTTGGGTCAGGGTCCTCTCTACGAGCAGTACTTC.

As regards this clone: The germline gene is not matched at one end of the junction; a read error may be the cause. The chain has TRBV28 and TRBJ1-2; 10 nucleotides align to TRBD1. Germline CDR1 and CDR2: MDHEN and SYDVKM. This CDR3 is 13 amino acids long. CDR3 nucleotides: TGTGCCAGTAGTTTAGACAGGGGGCCTGGCTACACCTTC. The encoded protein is CASSLDRGPGYTF.

CDR3 sequence: CASSPVERAPYEQYF. The CDR3 nucleotides are TGTGCCAGCAGCCCGGTTGAGAGGGCTCCCTACGAGCAGTACTTC. V is TRBV6-5 and J is TRBJ2-7; maybe TRBD2 (5 bases). This CDR3 is built from 15 residues. V was cut by 6 bases and J by 2 bases, with 17 bases left in between. Germline lookup yields CDR1 MNHEY and CDR2 SVGAGI.

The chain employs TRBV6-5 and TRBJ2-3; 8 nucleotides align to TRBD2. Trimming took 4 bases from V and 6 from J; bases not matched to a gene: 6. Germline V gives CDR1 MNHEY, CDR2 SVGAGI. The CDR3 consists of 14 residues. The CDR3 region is CASSSPRLADTQYF. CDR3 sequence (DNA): TGTGCCAGCAGTTCCCCGAGACTAGCGGATACGCAGTATTTT.

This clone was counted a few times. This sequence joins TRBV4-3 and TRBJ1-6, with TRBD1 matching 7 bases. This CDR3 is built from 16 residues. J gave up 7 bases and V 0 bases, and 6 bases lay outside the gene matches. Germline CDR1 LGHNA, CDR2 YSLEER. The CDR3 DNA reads TGCGCCAGCAGCCAAGACTCCCGGGACAGCAATTCACCCCTCCACTTT. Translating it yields CASSQDSRDSNSPLHF.

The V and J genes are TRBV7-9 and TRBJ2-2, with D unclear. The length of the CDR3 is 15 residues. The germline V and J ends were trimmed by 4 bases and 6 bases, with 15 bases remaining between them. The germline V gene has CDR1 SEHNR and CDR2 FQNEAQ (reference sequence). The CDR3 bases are TGTGCCAGCAGCTCCGAGAGTGGCAGCGCCGGGGAGCTGTTTTTT. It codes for CASSSESGSAGELFF. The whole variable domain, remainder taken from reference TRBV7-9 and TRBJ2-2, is DTGVSQNPRHKITKRGQNVTFRCDPISEHNRLYWYRQTLGQGPEFLTYFQNEAQLEKSRLLSDRFSAERPKGSFSTLEIQRTEQGDSAMYLCASSSESGSAGELFFGEGSRLTVL.

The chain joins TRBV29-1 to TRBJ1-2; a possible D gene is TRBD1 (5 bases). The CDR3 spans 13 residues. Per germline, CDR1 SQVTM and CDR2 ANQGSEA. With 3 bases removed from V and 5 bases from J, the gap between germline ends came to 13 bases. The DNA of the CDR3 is TGCAGCGTTGAGCCAGGGTTAGGGTATGGCTACACCTTC. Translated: CSVEPGLGYGYTF.

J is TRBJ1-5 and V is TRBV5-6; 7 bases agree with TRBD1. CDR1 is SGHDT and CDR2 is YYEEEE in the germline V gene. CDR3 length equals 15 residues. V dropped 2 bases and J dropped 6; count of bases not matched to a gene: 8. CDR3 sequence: CASSFAGTATQPQHF. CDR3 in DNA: TGTGCCAGCAGCTTCGCCGGGACAGCGACTCAGCCCCAGCATTTT.

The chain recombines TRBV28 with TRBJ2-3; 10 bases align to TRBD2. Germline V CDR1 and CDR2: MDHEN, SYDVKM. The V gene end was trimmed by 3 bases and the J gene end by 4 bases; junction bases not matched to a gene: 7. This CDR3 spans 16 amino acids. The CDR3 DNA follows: TGTGCCAGCAGTTTTAGCCTAGCGGGGGAGGCAGATACGCAGTATTTT. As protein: CASSFSLAGEADTQYF.

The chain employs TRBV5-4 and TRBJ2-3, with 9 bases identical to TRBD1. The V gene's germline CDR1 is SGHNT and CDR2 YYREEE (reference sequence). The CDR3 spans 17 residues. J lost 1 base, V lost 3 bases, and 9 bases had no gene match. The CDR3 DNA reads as TGTGCCAGCAGCTCGACAGGGGGGTCCTTAGGCACAGATACGCAGTATTTT. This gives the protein CASSSTGGSLGTDTQYF.

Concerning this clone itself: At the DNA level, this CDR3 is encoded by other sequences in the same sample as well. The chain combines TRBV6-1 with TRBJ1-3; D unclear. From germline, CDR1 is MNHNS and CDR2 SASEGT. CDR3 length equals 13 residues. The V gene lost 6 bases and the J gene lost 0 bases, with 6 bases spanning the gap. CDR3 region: CASRLSSGNTIYF. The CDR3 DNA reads TGTGCCAGCAGGCTAAGCTCTGGAAACACCATATATTTT.

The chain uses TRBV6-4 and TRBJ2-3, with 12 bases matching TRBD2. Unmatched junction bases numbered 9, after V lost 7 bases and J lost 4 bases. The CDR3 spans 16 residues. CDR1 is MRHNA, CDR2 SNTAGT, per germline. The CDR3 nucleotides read TGTGCCAGCATCCTAGCGGGAGGGCCATTGTCAGATACGCAGTATTTT. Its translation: CASILAGGPLSDTQYF.

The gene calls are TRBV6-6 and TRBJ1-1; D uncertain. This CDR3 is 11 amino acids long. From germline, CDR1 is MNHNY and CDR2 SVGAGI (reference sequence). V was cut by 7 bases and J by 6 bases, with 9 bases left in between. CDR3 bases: TGTGCCAGCACCAACGGGCCTGAAGCTTTCTTT. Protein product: CASTNGPEAFF.

The CDR3: CASSLGPSTSSYNEQFF. The DNA for the CDR3 is TGTGCCAGCAGCTTGGGGCCCTCAACCAGCTCCTACAATGAGCAGTTCTTC. The chain links TRBV5-8 to TRBJ2-1, with D unresolved. This CDR3 is built from 17 residues. V was shortened by 0 bases and J by 0 bases, with 13 bases between the two germline ends. Germline CDR1 SGHTS, CDR2 YDEGEE. The full variable domain, completed using reference TRBV5-8 and TRBJ2-1, is EAGVTQSPTHLIKTRGQQATLRCSPISGHTSVYWYQQALGLGLQFLLWYDEGEERNRGNFPPRFSGRQFPNYSSELNVNALELEDSALYLCASSLGPSTSSYNEQFFGPGTRLTVL.

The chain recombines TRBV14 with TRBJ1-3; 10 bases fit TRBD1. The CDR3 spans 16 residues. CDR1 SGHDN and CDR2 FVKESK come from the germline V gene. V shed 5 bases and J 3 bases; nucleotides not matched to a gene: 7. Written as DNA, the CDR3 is TGTGCCAGCAGCAGCGACAGGGGGCGCGTTGGAAACACCATATATTTT. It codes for CASSSDRGRVGNTIYF. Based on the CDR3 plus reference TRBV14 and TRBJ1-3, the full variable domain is EAGVTQFPSHSVIEKGQTVTLRCDPISGHDNLYWYRRVMGKEIKFLLHFVKESKQDESGMPNNRFLAERTGGTYSTLKVQPAELEDSGVYFCASSSDRGRVGNTIYFGEGSWLTVV.

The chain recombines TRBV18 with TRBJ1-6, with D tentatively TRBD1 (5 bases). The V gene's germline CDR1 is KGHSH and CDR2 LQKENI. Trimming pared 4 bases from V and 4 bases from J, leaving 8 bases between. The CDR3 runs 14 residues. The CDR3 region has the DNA TGTGCCAGCTCACTCGAGGGGTATAATTCACCCCTCCACTTT. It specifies CASSLEGYNSPLHF.

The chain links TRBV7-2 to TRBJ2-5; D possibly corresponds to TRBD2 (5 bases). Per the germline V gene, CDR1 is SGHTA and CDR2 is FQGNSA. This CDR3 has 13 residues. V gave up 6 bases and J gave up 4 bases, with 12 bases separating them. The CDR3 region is CASRPRGGETQYF. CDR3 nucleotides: TGTGCCAGCAGACCCCGAGGAGGAGAGACCCAGTACTTC.

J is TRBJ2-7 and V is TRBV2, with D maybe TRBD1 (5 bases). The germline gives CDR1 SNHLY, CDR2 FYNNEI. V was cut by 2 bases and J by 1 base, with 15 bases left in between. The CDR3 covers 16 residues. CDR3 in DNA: TGTGCCAGCAGTGAACGGCAGGGATCGAAATCCTACGAGCAGTACTTC. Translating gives CASSERQGSKSYEQYF.

The CDR3 region is CASSPTGTKYEQYF. The CDR3, as DNA: TGTGCCAGCAGCCCAACTGGGACAAAATACGAGCAGTACTTC. V and J are TRBV7-9 and TRBJ2-7; D possibly corresponds to TRBD1 (6 bases). V lost 5 bases to trimming and J lost 4 bases, with 15 bases between them. The CDR3 loop spans 14 amino acids. CDR1 is SEHNR, CDR2 FQNEAQ, per germline (reference sequence).